Reported below is one T cell receptor (beta chain). Its antigen is currently unknown. No infections or other immune events were documented during collection. This sample is part of a study of identifying expanded T cells in peripheral blood. Study results and caveats: Clone count variance between roughly 2-week samples rose with total template count.

The CDR3 totals 15 residues. V lost 2 bases and J 0 bases, leaving 13 bases between the germline ends. Germline V CDR1 and CDR2: SQVTM, ANQGSEA. Clones were sequenced by immunoSEQ multiplex PCR, and TCRdb holds only the in-frame ones, with some missing. The sample has about 52,000 clones; approximately 79% are singletons. The source is a person between 18 and 75 years old in good health. Sequenced input: blood. V usage is TRBV29-1 and J usage is TRBJ1-1; a possible D gene is TRBD1 (6 bases). Here the CDR3 DNA reads TGCAGCGTTGAAATAACAGGGTTTGTGAACACTGAAGCTTTCTTT. It encodes CSVEITGFVNTEAFF. The full variable domain, in which reference TRBV29-1 and TRBJ1-1 provide the parts outside the CDR3, is SAVISQKPSRDICQRGTSLTIQCQVDSQVTMMFWYRQQPGQSLTLIATANQGSEATYESGFVIDKFPISRPNLTFSTLTVSNMSPEDSSIYLCSVEITGFVNTEAFFGQGTRLTVV.